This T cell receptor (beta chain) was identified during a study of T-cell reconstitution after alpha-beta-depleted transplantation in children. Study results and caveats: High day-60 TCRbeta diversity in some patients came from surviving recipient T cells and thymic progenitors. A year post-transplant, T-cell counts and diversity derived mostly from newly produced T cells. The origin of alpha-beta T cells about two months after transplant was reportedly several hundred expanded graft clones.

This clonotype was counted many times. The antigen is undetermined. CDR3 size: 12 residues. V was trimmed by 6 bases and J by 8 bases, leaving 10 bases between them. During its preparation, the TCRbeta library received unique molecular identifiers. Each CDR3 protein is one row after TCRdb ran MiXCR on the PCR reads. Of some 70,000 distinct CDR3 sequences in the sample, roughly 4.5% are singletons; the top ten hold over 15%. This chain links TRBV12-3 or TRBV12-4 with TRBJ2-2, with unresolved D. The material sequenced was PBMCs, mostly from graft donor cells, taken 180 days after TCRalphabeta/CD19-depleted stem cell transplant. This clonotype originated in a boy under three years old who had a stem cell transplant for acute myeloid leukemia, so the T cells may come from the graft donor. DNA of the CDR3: TGTGCCAGCAGCCCCATAACGGGGGAGCTGTTTTTT. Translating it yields CASSPITGELFF.